This T cell receptor (beta chain) was obtained from a study of cytomegalovirus exposure and HLA in healthy donors. Study information: There were 350 to 400 genotyped donors. Of these, roughly 84% fell in the genetic ancestry cluster associated with self-reported Caucasian donors. Study-wide results and limits: Productive rates of about 90% or about 30% were seen for most TCR beta V segments in an earlier analysis. Common viral pathogens seemed to be connected with several of the most significant clusters, according to a later analysis. For most TCR sequences rarity was the rule, although some public TCRs occurred in many donors.

Germline V CDR1 and CDR2: MNHEY, SVGAGI. This CDR3 region has 14 residues. Trimming removed 6 bases from V and 4 bases from J; junction bases left unmatched: 7. The PCR ran on 60 Vbeta and 13 Jbeta primers. Profiling relied on immunoSEQ multiplex PCR, and the TCRdb table lists in-frame clones only, not all of them. The sample records about 90,000 clones, over 60% being singletons. Details on this clone: Its target is unknown.

This sequence joins TRBV6-5 and TRBJ2-7; 9 bases align to TRBD1. Sequencing used PBMCs. This clonotype originated in a woman in her fifties or sixties in good health and CMV-seropositive. CDR3 sequence reads: CASSPGTGSYEQYF. DNA of the CDR3: TGTGCCAGCAGCCCCGGGACAGGGTCGTACGAGCAGTACTTC.